The 11 T cell receptor beta chains given below trace back to one sample, sequenced in a study of T cell repertoires in cytomegalovirus infection. These TCRs' antigens remain unknown. TCRdb reprocessed the reads with MiXCR, giving one entry per CDR3 protein. The data show about 920,000 distinct CDR3 sequences, around 31% seen once. This sample comprised cultured CD8+ T cells from PBMCs, obtained from culture after CMV antigen stimulation. These receptors all come from a human donor in good health (CMV status not recorded). Some clones in this sample may be carry-over from other donors' samples.

This clonotype was counted at least ten times. The gene calls are TRBV6-2 or TRBV6-3 and TRBJ2-5; no clear D. The germline V gene has CDR1 MNHEY and CDR2 SVGEGT. V was clipped by 2 bases and J by 5 bases, with 3 bases between them. The CDR3 covers 11 residues. Here the CDR3 reads CASSYGETQYF. CDR3 in DNA: TGTGCCAGCAGTTACGGGGAGACCCAGTACTTC.

This clonotype turned up a few times. This chain's CDR3 is CASSYYRLAGGNSYNEQFF. The CDR3 DNA follows: TGTGCCAGCAGTTACTACCGGCTAGCGGGGGGGAACTCCTACAATGAGCAGTTCTTC. The V call is TRBV6-6, the J call TRBJ2-1; 12 bases are shared with TRBD2. Germline V CDR1 and CDR2: MNHNY, SVGAGI (reference sequence). This CDR3 has 19 residues. The ends lost 1 base at V and 0 bases at J; junction bases unmatched: 7.

This clonotype was seen once. This rearrangement joins TRBV2 to TRBJ1-2; D is possibly TRBD1 (5 bases). Germline V gene data show CDR1 as SNHLY and CDR2 as FYNNEI. The CDR3 consists of 11 residues. Trimming took 10 bases from V and 8 from J, leaving 14 bases between them. The CDR3 spells CAIRDFQGYTF. CDR3 in DNA: TGTGCCATCCGGGACTTTCAGGGCTACACCTTC.

The chain carries TRBV10-2 and TRBJ1-2; D gene uncertain. Trimming removed 3 bases at V and 6 bases at J, with 5 bases between. Germline V gene sequence: CDR1 WSHSY, CDR2 SAAADI. The length of the CDR3 is 11 residues. The CDR3 bases are TGCGCCAGCAGTGACCTCCATGGCTACACCTTC. Translating gives CASSDLHGYTF.

The V and J genes are TRBV5-4 and TRBJ1-1; 8 positions agree with TRBD1. With V trimmed by 0 bases and J by 6 bases, 7 bases remained unmatched. This CDR3 has 15 amino acids. Germline V CDR1 and CDR2: SGHNT, YYREEE (reference sequence). The CDR3 nucleotides read TGTGCCAGCAGCTTGGAGACAGGGGATATGGCTGAAGCTTTCTTT. It encodes CASSLETGDMAEAFF.

This CDR3 reads CSVGDLYSPLHF. In nucleotides, the CDR3 is TGCAGCGTTGGTGATTTGTATTCACCCCTCCACTTT. The rearrangement joins TRBV29-1 to TRBJ1-6; D gene uncertain. V lost 4 bases and J lost 8, with 9 bases in between. The germline gives CDR1 SQVTM, CDR2 ANQGSEA. This CDR3 is 12 amino acids long.

This clonotype was seen a handful of times. The V gene is TRBV4-1, the J gene TRBJ1-1; 7 bases are shared with TRBD1. The germline V gene has CDR1 MGHRA and CDR2 YSYEKL. Unmatched junction bases numbered 6, after V lost 1 base and J lost 1 base. The CDR3 extends over 16 amino acids. For the CDR3, the DNA is TGCGCCAGCAGCCAAGGAGGTGACAGGGCGAACACTGAAGCTTTCTTT. Encoded protein: CASSQGGDRANTEAFF.

CDR3 in amino acids: CASSEGSSQHNEQFF. In nucleotides, the CDR3 is TGCGCCAGCAGTGAGGGCTCTAGCCAGCACAATGAGCAGTTCTTC. The chain carries TRBV10-1 and TRBJ2-1; TRBD2 is a possible D gene (5 bases). This CDR3 is 15 amino acids long. Germline values: CDR1 WNHNN, CDR2 SYGVQD (reference sequence). V was pared by 2 bases and J by 5 bases, with 13 bases between.

This clonotype was observed a single time. The V call is TRBV6-5, the J call TRBJ2-1; a weak D match, TRBD2 (6 bases). The ends were cut back, 0 bases at V and 7 bases at J, with 13 bases in the middle. There are 15 residues in the CDR3. Per the germline V gene, CDR1 is MNHEY and CDR2 is SVGAGI. The CDR3 spells CASSYSVGGRNEQFF. CDR3 in DNA: TGTGCCAGCAGTTACTCAGTCGGGGGACGGAATGAGCAGTTCTTC.

This clonotype turned up a few times. This rearrangement joins TRBV10-3 to TRBJ2-7; the match to TRBD2 covers 13 bases. Germline V lookup: CDR1 ENHRY, CDR2 SYGVKD. This CDR3 spans 19 amino acids. V gave up 7 bases and J gave up 0 bases; unmatched junction bases: 15. The CDR3 protein is CAITQKGTSGVVNSYEQYF. Here the CDR3 DNA reads TGTGCCATCACCCAAAAAGGGACTAGCGGGGTCGTGAACTCCTACGAGCAGTACTTC.

The chain is built from TRBV6-5 and TRBJ2-2; TRBD2 aligns across 14 bases. Germline CDR1 MNHEY, CDR2 SVGAGI. The CDR3 loop spans 17 amino acids. Unmatched junction bases numbered 4, after V lost 0 bases and J lost 7 bases. CDR3 nucleotides: TGTGCCAGCAGTTACTCGACTAGCGGGGGGGCCGACGGGGAGCTGTTTTTT. Its protein product is CASSYSTSGGADGELFF.